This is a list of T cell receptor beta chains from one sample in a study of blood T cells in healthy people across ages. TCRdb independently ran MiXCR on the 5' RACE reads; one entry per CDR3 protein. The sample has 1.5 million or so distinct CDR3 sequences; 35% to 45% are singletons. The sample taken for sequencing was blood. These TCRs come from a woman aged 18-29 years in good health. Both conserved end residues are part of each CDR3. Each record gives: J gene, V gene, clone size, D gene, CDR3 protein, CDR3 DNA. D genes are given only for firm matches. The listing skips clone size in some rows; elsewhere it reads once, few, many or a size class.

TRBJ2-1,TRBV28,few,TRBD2,CASSLLGSGRFYNEQFF,TGTGCCAGCAGTTTGTTGGGGAGCGGGAGGTTCTACAATGAGCAGTTCTTC
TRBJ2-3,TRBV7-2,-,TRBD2,CASSLGTLAGTDTQYF,TGTGCCAGCAGCTTAGGTACCCTAGCGGGGACAGATACGCAGTATTTT
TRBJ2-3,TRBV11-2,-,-,CASSLDRKDTQYF,TGTGCCAGCAGCCTCGACAGGAAAGATACGCAGTATTTT
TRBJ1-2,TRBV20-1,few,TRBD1,CSARDSQGAGGYTF,TGCAGTGCTAGAGATTCCCAGGGGGCTGGTGGCTACACCTTC
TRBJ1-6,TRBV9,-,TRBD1,CASSVDGTGGSPLHF,TGTGCCAGCAGCGTAGATGGGACAGGGGGTTCACCCCTCCACTTT
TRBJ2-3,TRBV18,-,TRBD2,CASSPGRVPDTQYF,TGTGCCAGCTCACCGGGGAGGGTCCCAGATACGCAGTATTTT
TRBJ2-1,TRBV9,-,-,CASSAQGSETQFF,TGTGCCAGCAGCGCTCAGGGGTCAGAGACCCAGTTCTTC
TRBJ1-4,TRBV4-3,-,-,CASSRDSGEKLFF,TGCGCCAGCAGCCGCGACTCGGGGGAAAAACTGTTTTTT
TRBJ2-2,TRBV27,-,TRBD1,CASSLLLTGGTGELFF,TGTGCCAGCAGTTTGCTCCTTACAGGGGGCACCGGGGAGCTGTTTTTT
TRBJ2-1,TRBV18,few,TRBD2,CASSPQSGGAYNEQFF,TGTGCCAGCTCACCCCAGAGCGGGGGAGCCTACAATGAGCAGTTCTTC
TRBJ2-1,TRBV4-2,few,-,CASSQGGLGVDEQFF,TGTGCCAGCAGCCAAGGAGGACTGGGTGTGGATGAGCAGTTCTTC
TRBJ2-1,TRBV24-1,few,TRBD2,CATQTGTRYNEQFF,TGTGCCACCCAAACCGGGACTAGGTACAATGAGCAGTTCTTC
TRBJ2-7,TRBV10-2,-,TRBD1,CASSPQGISTTYEQYF,TGCGCCAGCTCCCCACAGGGGATATCGACAACCTACGAGCAGTACTTC
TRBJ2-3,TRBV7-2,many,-,CASSLTATDTQYF,TGTGCCAGCAGCTTAACGGCCACAGATACGCAGTATTTT
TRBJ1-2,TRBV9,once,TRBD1,CANSVVAGGADGYTF,TGTGCCAACAGCGTAGTCGCAGGGGGCGCGGATGGCTACACCTTC
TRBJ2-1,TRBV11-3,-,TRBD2,CASSPGLARGGLQFF,TGTGCCAGCAGCCCGGGACTAGCGAGAGGGGGCTTGCAGTTCTTC
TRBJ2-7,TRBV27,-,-,CASSLASEYEQYF,TGTGCCAGCAGTTTAGCTAGCGAGTACGAGCAGTACTTC
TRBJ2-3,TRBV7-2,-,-,CASSAYRDTQYF,TGTGCCAGCAGCGCCTATCGGGATACGCAGTATTTT
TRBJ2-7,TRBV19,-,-,CASSILGTTRNEQYF,TGTGCCAGTAGTATCCTCGGGACAACTCGCAACGAGCAGTACTTC
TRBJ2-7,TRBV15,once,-,CATSRDPPDSGDYEQYF,TGTGCCACCAGCAGAGATCCTCCGGACTCGGGGGACTACGAGCAGTACTTC